The rows below give T cell receptor beta chains drawn from one sample of a study of cytomegalovirus exposure and HLA in healthy donors. The protocol was immunoSEQ multiplex PCR, while the TCRdb copy is restricted to in-frame clones and leaves out a portion. The profile shows some 200,000 clones, 80% of them singletons. Sequencing was done on a sample of PBMCs. All receptors derive from a boy younger than 18 in good health and CMV-seronegative. Each CDR3 is given without its conserved first and last residue. D genes are given only for firm matches.

D gene	J gene	V gene	CDR3 protein
NA	TRBJ2-6	TRBV14	ASSPGSSGANVLT
TRBD2	TRBJ2-3	TRBV4-2	ASSQGTSGAEDTQY
TRBD1	TRBJ1-1	TRBV2	ASSEFGQGANTEAF
NA	TRBJ2-7	TRBV13	ASSLSGQGKDEQY
NA	TRBJ2-7	TRBV5-1	ASSPRPGYEQY
TRBD1	TRBJ2-1	TRBV7-2	ASSLAWDSHNEQF
NA	TRBJ1-3	TRBV30	AWSVPRSGFSGNTIY
TRBD2	TRBJ2-3	TRBV15	ATSRDFGAGLAGLTSTDTQY
NA	TRBJ1-1	TRBV18	ASSREAEAF
NA	TRBJ1-5	TRBV7-2	ASSSRRDQPQH
TRBD2	TRBJ2-7	TRBV13	ASSLGLAGTYEQY
NA	TRBJ2-7	TRBV29-1	SVEDSEGGGHYEQY
TRBD1	TRBJ1-1	TRBV2	ASSGRDRGLSYEAF
NA	TRBJ1-5	TRBV6-5	ASSYVRNQPQH
NA	TRBJ2-3	TRBV28	ASSDWSDTQY
TRBD2	TRBJ2-1	TRBV10-3	ASSAGGPSSYNEQF
TRBD2	TRBJ2-1	TRBV9	ASSRGGLRDEQF
TRBD2	TRBJ2-1	TRBV7-6	ASSTSGTYNEQF